The 17 T cell receptor beta chains presented below share a single source sample, sequenced in a study of cytotoxic CD8 clonotypes in ibrutinib-treated CLL. Profiling relied on immunoSEQ multiplex PCR, and the TCRdb table lists in-frame clones only, not all of them. The sample consists of about 140,000 clones, more than 75% of them appearing once. The sample was PBMCs, taken after 36 months of ibrutinib treatment. The receptors were gathered from a human donor with chronic lymphocytic leukemia.

The chain links TRBV6-5 to TRBJ1-4; D remains unclear. The CDR3 runs 15 residues. Germline values: CDR1 MNHEY, CDR2 SVGAGI. The V and J ends lost 8 bases and 0 bases respectively, with 13 bases between them. CDR3 in amino acids: CASSPSSATNEKLFF. The CDR3 coding sequence is TGTGCCAGCTCGCCCTCAAGTGCAACTAATGAAAAACTGTTTTTT.

The chain links TRBV19 to TRBJ2-3, with TRBD2 as a possible D gene (5 bases). Trimming removed 9 bases from V and 4 bases from J, with 8 bases in between. The germline gives CDR1 LNHDA, CDR2 SQIVND (reference sequence). The CDR3 totals 11 residues. CDR3 sequence reads: CASGGADTQYF. The CDR3 bases are TGTGCCAGCGGAGGCGCAGATACGCAGTATTTT.

The genes are TRBV5-6 and TRBJ2-3; the match to TRBD1 covers 8 bases. The junction had 7 bases not matched to a gene; V was cut back by 1 base and J by 3 bases. Per germline, CDR1 SGHDT and CDR2 YYEEEE. This CDR3 has 16 amino acids. CDR3 nucleotide sequence: TGTGCCAGCAGCTTGACAGGGGGTTTTCGGACAGATACGCAGTATTTT. Its translation: CASSLTGGFRTDTQYF.

The chain's CDR3 is CASSYSRGWSGYGYTF. CDR3 nucleotides: TGTGCCAGCAGTTACAGCAGGGGGTGGTCGGGCTATGGCTACACCTTC. The chain joins TRBV6-5 to TRBJ1-2; 7 positions agree with TRBD1. The CDR3 runs to 16 residues. CDR1 is MNHEY, CDR2 SVGAGI, per germline. Germline trimming cut 2 bases from V and 4 bases from J; bases unmatched to any gene: 10.

The CDR3 nucleotides read TGTGCCAGCACAAACGCCTGGACAGGGGGCAGCAATCAGCCCCAGCATTTT. It is translated as CASTNAWTGGSNQPQHF. The rearrangement links TRBV2 to TRBJ1-5; 11 bases map to TRBD1. This CDR3 has 17 amino acids. V gave up 7 bases and J gave up 1 base; unmatched junction bases: 9. In germline, CDR1 is SNHLY, CDR2 FYNNEI.

The rearrangement uses TRBV15 and TRBJ2-1, with 11 bases lining up with TRBD1. Germline loops: CDR1 LNHNV, CDR2 YYDKDF (reference sequence). V trimming: 3 bases; J trimming: 6 bases; junction bases outside the gene matches: 4. The length of the CDR3 is 15 residues. In nucleotides, the CDR3 is TGTGCCACCAGCAGCCCCGGGACAGGGGGCAATGAGCAGTTCTTC. Translated: CATSSPGTGGNEQFF.

The chain is built from TRBV11-1 and TRBJ2-5; D is perhaps TRBD1 (6 bases). The ends were cut back, 4 bases at V and 11 bases at J, with 23 bases in the middle. The CDR3 consists of 15 residues. Germline CDR1 SGHAT, CDR2 FQDESV (reference sequence). CDR3 in amino acids: CASSYRTGLPQPQYF. Written as DNA, the CDR3 is TGTGCCAGCAGCTACCGAACAGGGCTCCCCCAGCCTCAGTACTTC.

The chain is built from TRBV7-6 and TRBJ2-7; D is perhaps TRBD1 or TRBD2 (6 bases each). CDR1 and CDR2 (germline): SGHVS, FNYEAQ. This CDR3 has 15 amino acids. V dropped 1 base and J dropped 6 bases, with 16 bases sitting between them. This CDR3 is CASSLGVGGGGEQYF. CDR3 nucleotides: TGTGCCAGCAGCTTAGGCGTCGGAGGGGGAGGCGAGCAGTACTTC.

The J gene is TRBJ2-7, the V gene TRBV28; TRBD1 matches at 8 bases. CDR1 and CDR2 from the germline V gene are MDHEN and SYDVKM. The ends lost 5 bases at V and 3 bases at J; junction bases unmatched: 6. This CDR3 has 14 amino acids. CDR3 bases: TGTGCCAGCAGTCTCCCGACAGGGGACTACGAGCAGTACTTC. Its translation is CASSLPTGDYEQYF.

This clone showed up just once. The rearrangement links TRBV7-2 to TRBJ2-3, with no clear D. CDR3 length: 15 amino acids. Germline V CDR1 and CDR2: SGHTA, FQGNSA. With 1 base removed from V and 0 bases from J, the gap between germline ends came to 8 bases. As DNA, the CDR3 is TGTGCCAGCAGCTTAGGATCTTCTAGCACAGATACGCAGTATTTT. Translating gives CASSLGSSSTDTQYF. Filled out from reference TRBV7-2 and TRBJ2-3, the complete variable domain reads GAGVSQSPSNKVTEKGKDVELRCDPISGHTALYWYRQSLGQGLEFLIYFQGNSAPDKSGLPSDRFSAERTGGSVSTLTIQRTQQEDSAVYLCASSLGSSSTDTQYFGPGTRLTVL.

V usage is TRBV15 and J usage is TRBJ1-3; no clear D gene. CDR1 is LNHNV, CDR2 YYDKDF, per germline (reference sequence). V lost 3 bases, J lost 0 bases, and 9 bases lay in between. The CDR3 spans 15 residues. The CDR3 sequence: CATSREWDSGNTIYF. CDR3 nucleotides: TGTGCCACCAGCAGGGAGTGGGACTCTGGAAACACCATATATTTT. Complete variable domain (other parts from reference TRBV15 and TRBJ1-3): DAMVIQNPRYQVTQFGKPVTLSCSQTLNHNVMYWYQQKSSQAPKLLFHYYDKDFNNEADTPDNFQSRRPNTSFCFLDIRSPGLGDTAMYLCATSREWDSGNTIYFGEGSWLTVV.

The CDR3 reads CASSHGGRTDTQYF. The CDR3 DNA sequence: TGCGCCAGCAGCCATGGCGGGAGAACAGATACGCAGTATTTT. The chain uses TRBV4-1 and TRBJ2-3; 7 bases map to TRBD2. Unmatched junction bases numbered 3, after V lost 3 bases and J lost 3 bases. Per the germline V gene, CDR1 is MGHRA and CDR2 is YSYEKL. The CDR3 length is 14 residues.

The chain has TRBV15 and TRBJ1-1, with TRBD1 matching 7 bases. Germline V CDR1 and CDR2: LNHNV, YYDKDF (reference sequence). The CDR3 covers 13 residues. V was clipped by 3 bases and J by 5 bases; unmatched bases: 3. For the CDR3, the DNA is TGTGCCACCAGCAGCCACAGGGGAACTGAAGCTTTCTTT. It translates to CATSSHRGTEAFF.

The V gene is TRBV9, the J gene TRBJ1-2, with a weak D call TRBD1 (5 bases). Germline lookup yields CDR1 SGDLS and CDR2 YYNGEE. The CDR3 extends over 14 amino acids. Trimming shortened V by 4 bases and J by 3 bases, and 13 bases separated the two germline ends. The CDR3 nucleotides are TGTGCCAGCAGCCCGGATGGCAGGGACTATGGCTACACCTTC. This translates into CASSPDGRDYGYTF.

The rearrangement uses TRBV28 and TRBJ2-7; D uncertain. This CDR3 has 13 amino acids. Trimming left V 3 bases short and J 3 bases short, with 9 bases between. CDR1 and CDR2 from the germline V gene are MDHEN and SYDVKM. The CDR3 DNA is TGTGCCAGCAGTTTCGCTAACAGCTACGAGCAGTACTTC. Translating it yields CASSFANSYEQYF.

This clone was counted a single time. The V and J genes are TRBV5-4 and TRBJ1-5; 10 bases map to TRBD1. The J segment lost 5 bases and the V segment lost 0 bases, leaving 5 bases of the junction unmatched. Germline V gene lookup returns CDR1 SGHNT and CDR2 YYREEE (reference sequence). The CDR3 has 16 residues. The CDR3 DNA sequence: TGTGCCAGCAGCTTGGGGACAGGGGGGGAATATCAGCCCCAGCATTTT. It codes for CASSLGTGGEYQPQHF. Combining the CDR3 with reference TRBV5-4 and TRBJ1-5 gives the whole variable domain ETGVTQSPTHLIKTRGQQVTLRCSSQSGHNTVSWYQQALGQGPQFIFQYYREEENGRGNFPPRFSGLQFPNYSSELNVNALELDDSALYLCASSLGTGGEYQPQHFGDGTRLSIL.

The J gene is TRBJ2-1, the V gene TRBV27, with TRBD2 matching over 9 bases. The CDR3 is made up of 14 amino acids. J was trimmed by 7 bases and V by 0 bases; bases with no gene match: 1. The V gene's germline CDR1 is MNHEY and CDR2 SMNVEV (reference sequence). The CDR3 region is CASSLSSGGNEQFF. The CDR3 DNA sequence: TGTGCCAGCAGTTTATCTAGCGGGGGTAATGAGCAGTTCTTC.